The entry below describes one T cell receptor beta chain. The target antigen is unknown. The entry originates in a study of cytomegalovirus exposure and HLA in healthy donors. Study results and limitations: Investigators reported some 150 TCR beta chains as tied to cytomegalovirus. The majority of CMV-associated TCR beta chains were reported as apparently HLA-restricted in a later analysis.

The PCR contained 60 Vbeta and 13 Jbeta primers. The method was immunoSEQ multiplex PCR; TCRdb's version includes in-frame clones alone and lacks a portion of them. Of 150,000 to 200,000 clones listed, around 68% were seen once; the top ten hold 2.8%. The CDR3 is made up of 13 amino acids. Trimming at V came to 3 bases and at J to 8 bases, leaving 1 base not matched to a gene. Germline lookup yields CDR1 SGHAT and CDR2 FQDESV (reference sequence). This chain links TRBV11-1 with TRBJ1-6; 7 bases are shared with TRBD1. This sequence was found in a woman aged 40 to 55 in good health and CMV-seropositive. Sequenced sample: PBMCs. This CDR3 reads CASSFRGYSPLHF. CDR3 in DNA: TGTGCCAGCAGCTTCAGGGGGTATTCACCCCTCCACTTT.